This T cell receptor beta chain was observed in a study of blood T cells in healthy people across ages. Comments on this clonotype: Its specificity is not known.

Healthy individuals of Caucasian origin from Russia, aged roughly 6 to 100, served as donors. Through a sample-barcoded 5' primer and a J-beta primer mix, a second PCR was run for about 7 to 12 cycles. From the 5' RACE reads, TCRdb called clonotypes with MiXCR, one entry per CDR3 protein. The repertoire holds 1.5 million to 2 million distinct CDR3 sequences, with about two fifths as singletons. Study-level findings and limits: Naive T cell percentage showed a strong correlation with the diversity of TCR beta.

This clonotype originated in a human donor in good health. Material: blood.

The CDR3 loop reads CASSLIEGQGQETQYF. CDR3 nucleotides: TGTGCCAGCAGCTTGATTGAAGGACAGGGCCAAGAGACCCAGTACTTC. The rearrangement joins TRBV11-2 to TRBJ2-7, with TRBD1 matching over 8 bases. The last part of the DNA fits TRBJ2-5 better; the J call may be wrong. This CDR3 is built from 16 residues. Germline V gene data show CDR1 as SGHAT and CDR2 as FQNNGV.